One sample yielded the 10 T cell receptor beta chains listed below, sequenced in a study of Graves' ophthalmopathy and Graves' hyperthyroidism. Transcripts of RNA were the source for amplifying TCR beta CDR3 regions. Second-round multiplex PCR came after a first-round RT-PCR that employed HTBI primers. TCRdb used MiXCR to reprocess the multiplex PCR reads, holding one entry per CDR3 protein. There are roughly 610,000 distinct CDR3 sequences in the sample; about a fifth occur only once, and approximately 6.5% lies in the top ten. Sequencing was performed on peripheral blood. The origin of the receptors is a young woman with stable Graves' hyperthyroidism. Some clones in this sample may be carry-over from other donors' samples.

This clonotype has more than one count but fewer than ten. The chain has TRBV6-2 or TRBV6-3 and TRBJ2-7; 7 bases align to TRBD1. Germline V lookup: CDR1 MNHEY, CDR2 SVGEGT. The CDR3 is 13 residues long. V lost 4 bases and J lost 6; bases outside the gene matches: 6. The CDR3 bases are TGTGCCAGCAGTTGGGACAGAGGGACCGAGCAGTACTTC. Protein: CASSWDRGTEQYF.

Concerning this clonotype itself: Germline is not matched at one junction end, which may reflect a read error. V is TRBV7-9 and J is TRBJ1-1, with D tentatively TRBD1 (6 bases). Germline V CDR1 and CDR2: SEHNR, FQNEAQ (reference sequence). CDR3 size: 13 residues. CDR3 protein: CASSLTGGTEACF. CDR3 nucleotides: TGTGCCAGCAGCCTTACGGGGGGCACTGAAGCTTGCTTT. Full variable domain (missing parts from reference TRBV7-9 and TRBJ1-1): DTGVSQNPRHKITKRGQNVTFRCDPISEHNRLYWYRQTLGQGPEFLTYFQNEAQLEKSRLLSDRFSAERPKGSFSTLEIQRTEQGDSAMYLCASSLTGGTEACFGQGTRLTVV.

This clonotype came up many times. The chain uses TRBV28 and TRBJ2-7; D is unclear. Germline V CDR1 and CDR2: MDHEN, SYDVKM. Trimming took off 3 bases at V and 0 bases at J, with 9 bases between the two ends. The CDR3 covers 14 residues. CDR3 DNA: TGTGCCAGCAGTTTCACGGCGACCTCCTACGAGCAGTACTTC. Translation gives CASSFTATSYEQYF.

This clonotype showed up many times. V gene TRBV24-1 combines with J gene TRBJ2-7; 7 positions match TRBD1. Germline trimming cut 2 bases from V and 4 bases from J; bases unmatched to any gene: 10. CDR3 size: 16 residues. CDR1 KGHDR and CDR2 SFDVKD come from the germline V gene. The CDR3 loop reads CATSDSTGESPYEQYF. The CDR3 region has the DNA TGTGCCACCAGTGATTCTACAGGGGAGAGTCCTTACGAGCAGTACTTC.

This clonotype was observed at least ten times. V usage is TRBV20-1 and J usage is TRBJ2-7; 7 bases align to TRBD1. CDR3 length: 13 amino acids. Germline V gene lookup returns CDR1 DFQATT and CDR2 SNEGSKA (reference sequence). Trimming took 3 bases from V and 3 from J; bases not matched to a gene: 5. CDR3 in DNA: TGCAGTGCTAGGGCGACAGGGTTCTACGAGCAGTACTTC. It encodes CSARATGFYEQYF.

The chain recombines TRBV11-2 with TRBJ2-7; the D is unclear. The germline CDR1 and CDR2 sequences are SGHAT and FQNNGV. The CDR3 runs to 15 residues. Trimming shortened V by 4 bases and J by 0 bases, and 13 bases separated the two germline ends. The CDR3 DNA reads as TGTGCCAGCAGCTACGAGATTGTTAGCTCCTACGAGCAGTACTTC. This encodes CASSYEIVSSYEQYF.

This clonotype was observed at least ten times. V is TRBV16 and J is TRBJ1-1; D call uncertain. This CDR3 comprises 16 residues. Germline CDR1 is KGHSY and CDR2 is FQNENV. Trimming removed 1 base from V and 2 bases from J, with 14 bases in between. Here the CDR3 reads CASSQFRNQANTEAFF. The CDR3 nucleotides are TGTGCCAGCAGCCAATTCAGGAACCAGGCTAACACTGAAGCTTTCTTT.

This clonotype was found many times. The rearrangement links TRBV15 to TRBJ1-1, with a weak D call TRBD1 (5 bases). This CDR3 has 14 residues. Germline V lookup: CDR1 LNHNV, CDR2 YYDKDF (reference sequence). V dropped 2 bases and J dropped 2 bases, with 9 bases sitting between them. CDR3 nucleotide sequence: TGTGCCACCAGCAGATCGGGACGAAACACTGAAGCTTTCTTT. The encoded protein is CATSRSGRNTEAFF.

The chain couples TRBV19 to TRBJ1-5; no definite D call. V shed 2 bases and J shed 11 bases, with 16 bases lying between them. Germline V gene sequence: CDR1 LNHDA, CDR2 SQIVND (reference sequence). The CDR3 has 14 amino acids. The CDR3 sequence is CASSIRAPNPAQHF. The CDR3 DNA is TGTGCCAGTAGTATAAGAGCCCCAAACCCAGCCCAGCATTTT. The variable domain in full, completed from reference TRBV19 and TRBJ1-5, reads DGGITQSPKYLFRKEGQNVTLSCEQNLNHDAMYWYRQDPGQGLRLIYYSQIVNDFQKGDIAEGYSVSREKKESFPLTVTSAQKNPTAFYLCASSIRAPNPAQHFGDGTRLSIL.

V usage is TRBV20-1 and J usage is TRBJ2-5, with TRBD2 identical over 9 bases. V lost 4 bases, J lost 5 bases, and 5 bases stayed unmatched. This CDR3 spans 13 amino acids. Germline CDR1 DFQATT, CDR2 SNEGSKA (reference sequence). CDR3 bases: TGCAGTGCTATAGCGGGAGACGGGGAGACCCAGTACTTC. Translating it yields CSAIAGDGETQYF.